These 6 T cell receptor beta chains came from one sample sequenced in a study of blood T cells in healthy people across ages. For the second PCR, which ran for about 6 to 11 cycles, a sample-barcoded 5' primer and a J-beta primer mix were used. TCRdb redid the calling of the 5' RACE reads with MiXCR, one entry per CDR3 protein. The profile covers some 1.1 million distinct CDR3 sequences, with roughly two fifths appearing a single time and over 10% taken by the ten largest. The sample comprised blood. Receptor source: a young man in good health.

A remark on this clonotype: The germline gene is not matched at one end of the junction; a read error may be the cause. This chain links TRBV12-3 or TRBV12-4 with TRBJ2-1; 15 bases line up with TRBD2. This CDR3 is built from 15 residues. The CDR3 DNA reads TGTGCCCGCAGTTTGCGGGGACTAGCGGGGGGATTACGGTTCTTC. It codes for CARSLRGLAGGLRFF.

The CDR3 sequence: CASSWGQGLAYEQYF. The DNA for the CDR3 is TGTGCCAGCAGCTGGGGACAGGGTTTGGCCTACGAGCAGTACTTC. The chain has TRBV5-6 and TRBJ2-7; 9 nucleotides match TRBD1. Germline V gives CDR1 SGHDT, CDR2 YYEEEE. Germline trimming cut 3 bases from V and 2 bases from J; bases unmatched to any gene: 6. CDR3 length equals 15 residues.

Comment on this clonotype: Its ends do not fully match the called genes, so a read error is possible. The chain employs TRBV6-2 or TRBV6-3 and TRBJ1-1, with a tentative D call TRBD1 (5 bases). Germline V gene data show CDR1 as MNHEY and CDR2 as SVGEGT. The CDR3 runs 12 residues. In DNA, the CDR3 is TGTGCCAGCAGAGAGGGACGTGAGAAAGCTTTTTTT. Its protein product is CASREGREKAFF.

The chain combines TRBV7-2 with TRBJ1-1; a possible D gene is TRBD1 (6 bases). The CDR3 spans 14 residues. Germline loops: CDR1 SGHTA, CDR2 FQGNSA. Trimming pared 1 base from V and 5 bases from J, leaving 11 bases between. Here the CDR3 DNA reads TGTGCCAGCAGCTTAGAGTGGGGGCGAACTGAAGCTTTCTTT. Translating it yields CASSLEWGRTEAFF.

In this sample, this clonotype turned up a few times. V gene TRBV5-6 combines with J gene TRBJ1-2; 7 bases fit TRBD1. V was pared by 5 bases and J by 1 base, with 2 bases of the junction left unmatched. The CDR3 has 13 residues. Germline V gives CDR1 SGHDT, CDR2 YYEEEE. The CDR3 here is CASRGQFNYGYTF. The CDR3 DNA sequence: TGTGCCAGCAGGGGACAGTTTAACTATGGCTACACCTTC.

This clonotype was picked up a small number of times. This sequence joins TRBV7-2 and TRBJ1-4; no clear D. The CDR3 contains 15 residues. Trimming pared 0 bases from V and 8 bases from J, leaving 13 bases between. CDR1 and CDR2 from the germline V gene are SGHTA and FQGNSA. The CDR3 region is CASSLAYEGNEKLFF. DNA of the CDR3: TGTGCCAGCAGCTTAGCGTATGAAGGGAACGAAAAACTGTTTTTT.